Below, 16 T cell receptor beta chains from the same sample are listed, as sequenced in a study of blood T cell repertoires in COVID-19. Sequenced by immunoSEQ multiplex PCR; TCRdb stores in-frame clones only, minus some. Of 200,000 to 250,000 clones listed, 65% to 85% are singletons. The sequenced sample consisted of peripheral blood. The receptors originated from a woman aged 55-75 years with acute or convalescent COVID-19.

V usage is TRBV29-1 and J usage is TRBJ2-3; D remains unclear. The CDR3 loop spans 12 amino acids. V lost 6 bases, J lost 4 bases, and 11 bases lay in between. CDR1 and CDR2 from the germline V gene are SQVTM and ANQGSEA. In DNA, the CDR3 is TGCAGCGTCGCCTATCGTGCAGATACGCAGTATTTT. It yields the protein CSVAYRADTQYF.

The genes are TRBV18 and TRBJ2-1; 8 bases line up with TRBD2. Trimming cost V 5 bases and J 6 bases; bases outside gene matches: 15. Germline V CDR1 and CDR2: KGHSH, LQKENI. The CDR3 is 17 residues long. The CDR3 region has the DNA TGTGCCAGCTCAAAACGCGAAACCGGGACTAGACTCAATGAGCAGTTCTTC. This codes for CASSKRETGTRLNEQFF.

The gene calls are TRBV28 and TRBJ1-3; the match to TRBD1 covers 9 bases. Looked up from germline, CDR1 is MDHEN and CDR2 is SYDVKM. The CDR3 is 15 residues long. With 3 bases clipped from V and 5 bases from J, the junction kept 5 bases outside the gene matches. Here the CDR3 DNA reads TGTGCCAGCAGTTTCAGGACAGGGGCCAGAAACACCATATATTTT. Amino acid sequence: CASSFRTGARNTIYF.

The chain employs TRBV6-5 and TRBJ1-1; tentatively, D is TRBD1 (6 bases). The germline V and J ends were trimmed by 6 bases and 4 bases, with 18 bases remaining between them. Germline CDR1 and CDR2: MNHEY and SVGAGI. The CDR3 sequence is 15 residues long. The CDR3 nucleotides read TGTGCCAGCAGCAAGGGGGGGGCCCAAACCACTGAAGCTTTCTTT. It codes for CASSKGGAQTTEAFF.

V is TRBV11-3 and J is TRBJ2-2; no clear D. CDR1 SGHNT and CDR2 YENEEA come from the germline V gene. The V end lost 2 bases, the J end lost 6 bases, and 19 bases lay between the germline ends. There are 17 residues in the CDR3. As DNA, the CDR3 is TGTGCCAGCAGCTTAAATATAAAAACAGCCACCGCCGGGGAGCTGTTTTTT. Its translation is CASSLNIKTATAGELFF.

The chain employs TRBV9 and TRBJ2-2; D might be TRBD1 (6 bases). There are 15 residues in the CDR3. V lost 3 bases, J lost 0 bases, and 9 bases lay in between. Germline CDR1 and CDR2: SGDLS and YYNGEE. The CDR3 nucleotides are TGTGCCAGCAGCGAGACAGGCGCGAACACCGGGGAGCTGTTTTTT. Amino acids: CASSETGANTGELFF. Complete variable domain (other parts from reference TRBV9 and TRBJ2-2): DSGVTQTPKHLITATGQRVTLRCSPRSGDLSVYWYQQSLDQGLQFLIQYYNGEERAKGNILERFSAQQFPDLHSELNLSSLELGDSALYFCASSETGANTGELFFGEGSRLTVL.

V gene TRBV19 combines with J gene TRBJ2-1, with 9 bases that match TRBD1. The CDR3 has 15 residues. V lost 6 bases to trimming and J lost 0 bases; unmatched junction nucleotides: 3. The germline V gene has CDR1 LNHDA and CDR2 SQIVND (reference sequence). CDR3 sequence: CASRDRGRSYNEQFF. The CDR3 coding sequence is TGTGCCAGTAGGGACAGGGGCCGCTCCTACAATGAGCAGTTCTTC.

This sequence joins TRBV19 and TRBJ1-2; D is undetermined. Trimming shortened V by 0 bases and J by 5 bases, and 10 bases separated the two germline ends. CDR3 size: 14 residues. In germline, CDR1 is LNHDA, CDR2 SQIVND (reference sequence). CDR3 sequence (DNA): TGTGCCAGTAGTATAGAAGTTTCCAGGTATGGCTACACCTTC. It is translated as CASSIEVSRYGYTF.

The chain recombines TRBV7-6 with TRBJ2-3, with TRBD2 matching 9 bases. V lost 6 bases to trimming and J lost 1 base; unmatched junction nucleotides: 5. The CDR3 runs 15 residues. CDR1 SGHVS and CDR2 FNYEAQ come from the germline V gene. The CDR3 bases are TGTGCCAGCAGTCCAGTAGCGGGGGGCACAGATACGCAGTATTTT. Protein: CASSPVAGGTDTQYF.

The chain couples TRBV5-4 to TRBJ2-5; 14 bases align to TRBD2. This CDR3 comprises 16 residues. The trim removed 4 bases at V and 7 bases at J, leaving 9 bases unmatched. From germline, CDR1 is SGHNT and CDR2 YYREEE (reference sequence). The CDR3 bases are TGTGCCAGCAGCGCAGGGACTAGCGGGGGACCCATGACCCAGTACTTC. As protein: CASSAGTSGGPMTQYF.

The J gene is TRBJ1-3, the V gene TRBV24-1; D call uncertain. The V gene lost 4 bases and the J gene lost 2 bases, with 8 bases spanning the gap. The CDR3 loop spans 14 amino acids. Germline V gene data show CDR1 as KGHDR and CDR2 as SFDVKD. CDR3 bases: TGTGCCACCAGTGACCCGGGAGCTGGAAACACCATATATTTT. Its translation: CATSDPGAGNTIYF.

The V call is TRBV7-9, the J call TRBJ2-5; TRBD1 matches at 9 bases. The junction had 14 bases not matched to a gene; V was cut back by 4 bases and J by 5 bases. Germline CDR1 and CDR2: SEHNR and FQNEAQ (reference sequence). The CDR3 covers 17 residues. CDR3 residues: CASSSGFSGQGRETQYF. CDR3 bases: TGTGCCAGCAGCTCAGGTTTTTCAGGACAGGGGCGGGAGACCCAGTACTTC.

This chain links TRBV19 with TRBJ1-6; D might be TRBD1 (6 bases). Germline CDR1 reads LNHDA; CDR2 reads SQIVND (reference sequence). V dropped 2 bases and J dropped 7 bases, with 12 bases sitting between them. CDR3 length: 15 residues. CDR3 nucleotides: TGTGCCAGTAGTATAACGGGGCAGGGGAATTCACCCCTCCACTTT. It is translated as CASSITGQGNSPLHF. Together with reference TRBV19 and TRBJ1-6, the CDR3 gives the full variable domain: DGGITQSPKYLFRKEGQNVTLSCEQNLNHDAMYWYRQDPGQGLRLIYYSQIVNDFQKGDIAEGYSVSREKKESFPLTVTSAQKNPTAFYLCASSITGQGNSPLHFGNGTRLTVT.

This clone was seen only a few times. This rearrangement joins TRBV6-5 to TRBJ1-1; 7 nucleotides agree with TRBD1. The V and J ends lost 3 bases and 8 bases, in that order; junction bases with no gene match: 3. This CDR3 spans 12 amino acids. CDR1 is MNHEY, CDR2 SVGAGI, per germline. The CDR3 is CASSYRGQEAFF. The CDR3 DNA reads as TGTGCCAGCAGTTATAGGGGGCAAGAAGCTTTCTTT.

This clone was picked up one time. CDR3 nucleotides: TGTGCCACCGGACGGACAACTGAAGCTTTCTTT. Its protein is CATGRTTEAFF. The V and J genes are TRBV7-2 and TRBJ1-1; the D gene is possibly TRBD1 (5 bases). Trimming stripped 10 bases from V and 5 bases from J, with 11 bases between. Germline V gene sequence: CDR1 SGHTA, CDR2 FQGNSA. This CDR3 is built from 11 residues. The full variable domain, in which reference TRBV7-2 and TRBJ1-1 provide the parts outside the CDR3, is GAGVSQSPSNKVTEKGKDVELRCDPISGHTALYWYRQSLGQGLEFLIYFQGNSAPDKSGLPSDRFSAERTGGSVSTLTIQRTQQEDSAVYLCATGRTTEAFFGQGTRLTVV.

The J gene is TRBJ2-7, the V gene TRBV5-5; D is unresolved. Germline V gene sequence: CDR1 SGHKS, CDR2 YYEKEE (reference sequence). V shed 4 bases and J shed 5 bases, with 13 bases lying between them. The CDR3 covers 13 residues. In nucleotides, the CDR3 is TGTGCCAGCAGCCCAGATTGGTTGAACGAGCAGTACTTC. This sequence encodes CASSPDWLNEQYF.